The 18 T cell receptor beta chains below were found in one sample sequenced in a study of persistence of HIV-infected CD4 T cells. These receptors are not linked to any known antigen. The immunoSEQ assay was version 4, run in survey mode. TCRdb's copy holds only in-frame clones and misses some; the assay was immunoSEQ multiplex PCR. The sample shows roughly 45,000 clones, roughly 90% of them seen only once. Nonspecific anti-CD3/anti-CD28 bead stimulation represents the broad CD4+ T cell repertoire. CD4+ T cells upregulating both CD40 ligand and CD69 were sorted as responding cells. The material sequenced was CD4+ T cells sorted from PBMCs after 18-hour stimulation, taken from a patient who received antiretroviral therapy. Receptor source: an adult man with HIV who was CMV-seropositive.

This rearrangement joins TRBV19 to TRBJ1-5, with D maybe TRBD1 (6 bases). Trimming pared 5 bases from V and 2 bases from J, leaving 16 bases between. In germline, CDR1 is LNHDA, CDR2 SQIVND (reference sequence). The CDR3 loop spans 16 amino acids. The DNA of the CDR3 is TGTGCCAGTAGTCCTAACAGGGTAGGGGGCAATCAGCCCCAGCATTTT. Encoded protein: CASSPNRVGGNQPQHF.

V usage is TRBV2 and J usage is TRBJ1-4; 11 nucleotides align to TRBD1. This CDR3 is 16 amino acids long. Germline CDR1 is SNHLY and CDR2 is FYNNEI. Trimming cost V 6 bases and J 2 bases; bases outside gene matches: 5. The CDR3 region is CASRGQGARTNEKLFF. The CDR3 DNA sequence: TGTGCCAGCAGAGGACAGGGGGCCCGGACTAATGAAAAACTGTTTTTT.

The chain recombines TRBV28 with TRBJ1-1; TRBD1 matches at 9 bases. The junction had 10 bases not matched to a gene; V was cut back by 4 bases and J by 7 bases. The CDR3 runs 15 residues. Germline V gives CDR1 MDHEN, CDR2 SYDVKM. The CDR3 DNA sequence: TGTGCCAGCAGTTCCCCCGGGACAGGGAAGAGTGAAGCTTTCTTT. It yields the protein CASSSPGTGKSEAFF.

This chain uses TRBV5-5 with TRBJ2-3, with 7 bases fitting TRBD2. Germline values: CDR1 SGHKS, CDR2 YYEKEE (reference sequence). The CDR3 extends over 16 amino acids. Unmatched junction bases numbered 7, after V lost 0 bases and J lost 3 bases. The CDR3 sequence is CASSLDRTSLTDTQYF. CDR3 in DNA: TGTGCCAGCAGCTTGGACCGGACTAGTTTAACAGATACGCAGTATTTT.

CDR3 in DNA: TGTGCCAGCAGCTCCCCGAAGGGCTCCTACGAGCAGTACTTC. Translating gives CASSSPKGSYEQYF. The chain joins TRBV5-5 to TRBJ2-7; D gene unclear. Germline V gene sequence: CDR1 SGHKS, CDR2 YYEKEE (reference sequence). The CDR3 runs 14 residues. Trimming removed 3 bases from V and 0 bases from J, with 10 bases in between.

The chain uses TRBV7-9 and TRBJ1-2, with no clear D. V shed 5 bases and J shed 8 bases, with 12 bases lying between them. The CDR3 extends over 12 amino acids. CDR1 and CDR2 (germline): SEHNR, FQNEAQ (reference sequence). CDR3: CASSPGSLGYTF. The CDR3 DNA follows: TGTGCCAGCAGCCCCGGGTCTTTGGGCTACACCTTC.

In DNA, the CDR3 is TGTGCCAGCAGTGAAGCGCTAGCGGTTGGGACCTACGAGCAGTACTTC. This codes for CASSEALAVGTYEQYF. V is TRBV6-1 and J is TRBJ2-7; 7 bases match TRBD2. Trimming cost V 0 bases and J 2 bases; bases outside gene matches: 7. From germline, CDR1 is MNHNS and CDR2 SASEGT. The CDR3 is made up of 16 amino acids.

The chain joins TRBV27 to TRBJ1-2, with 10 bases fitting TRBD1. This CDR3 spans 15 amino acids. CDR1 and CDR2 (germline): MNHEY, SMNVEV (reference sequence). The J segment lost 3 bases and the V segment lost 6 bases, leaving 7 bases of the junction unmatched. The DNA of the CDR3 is TGTGCCAGCAGCCACCGGACAGGGGGGGACTATGGCTACACCTTC. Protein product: CASSHRTGGDYGYTF.

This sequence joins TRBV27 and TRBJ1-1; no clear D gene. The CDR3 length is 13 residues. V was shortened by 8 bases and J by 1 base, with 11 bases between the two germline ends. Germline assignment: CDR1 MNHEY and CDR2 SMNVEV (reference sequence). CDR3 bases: TGTGCCAGCCTCTCTTCCGCGAACACTGAAGCTTTCTTT. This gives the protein CASLSSANTEAFF.

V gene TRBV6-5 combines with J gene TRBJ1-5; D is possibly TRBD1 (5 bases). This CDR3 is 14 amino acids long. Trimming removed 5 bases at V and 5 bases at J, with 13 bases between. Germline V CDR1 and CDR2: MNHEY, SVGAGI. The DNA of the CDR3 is TGTGCCAGCAGTCAGGGCCCAGCTTATCAGCCCCAGCATTTT. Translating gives CASSQGPAYQPQHF.

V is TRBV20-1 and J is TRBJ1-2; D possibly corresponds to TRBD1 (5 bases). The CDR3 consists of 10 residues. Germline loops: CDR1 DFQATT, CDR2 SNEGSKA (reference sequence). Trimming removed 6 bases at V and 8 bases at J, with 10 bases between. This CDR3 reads CSAFQGGYTF. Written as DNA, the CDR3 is TGCAGTGCGTTTCAGGGCGGCTACACCTTC.

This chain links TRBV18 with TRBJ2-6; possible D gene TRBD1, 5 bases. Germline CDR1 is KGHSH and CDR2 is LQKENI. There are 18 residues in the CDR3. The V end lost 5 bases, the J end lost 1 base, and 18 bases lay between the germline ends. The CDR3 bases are TGTGCCAGCTCATTGAATCCGCAGGGAAGATCTGGGGCCAACGTCCTGACTTTC. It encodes CASSLNPQGRSGANVLTF.

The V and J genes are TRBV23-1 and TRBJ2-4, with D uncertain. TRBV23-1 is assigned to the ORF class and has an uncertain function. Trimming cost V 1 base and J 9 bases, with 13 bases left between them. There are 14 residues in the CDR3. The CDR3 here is CASSQLVLLSIQYF. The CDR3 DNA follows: TGCGCCAGCAGTCAATTGGTACTTCTGAGCATTCAGTACTTC.

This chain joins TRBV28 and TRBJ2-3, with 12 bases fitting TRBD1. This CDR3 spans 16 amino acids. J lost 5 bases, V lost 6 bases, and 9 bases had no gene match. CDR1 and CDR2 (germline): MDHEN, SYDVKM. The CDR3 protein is CASRNGDRGHQDTQYF. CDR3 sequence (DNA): TGTGCCAGCAGGAACGGGGACAGGGGGCATCAAGATACGCAGTATTTT.

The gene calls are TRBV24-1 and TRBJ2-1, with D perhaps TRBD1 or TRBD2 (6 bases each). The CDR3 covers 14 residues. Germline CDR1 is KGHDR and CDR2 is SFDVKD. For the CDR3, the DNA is TGTGCTGTCGGAGGGGGGACCTTGGGCAATGAGCAGTTCTTC. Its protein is CAVGGGTLGNEQFF.

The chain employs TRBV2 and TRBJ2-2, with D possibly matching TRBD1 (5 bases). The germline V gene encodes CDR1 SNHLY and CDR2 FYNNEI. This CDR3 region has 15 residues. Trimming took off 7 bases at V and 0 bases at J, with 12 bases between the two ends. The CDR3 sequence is CASKRQPSNTGELFF. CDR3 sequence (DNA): TGTGCCAGCAAACGACAGCCGTCGAACACCGGGGAGCTGTTTTTT.

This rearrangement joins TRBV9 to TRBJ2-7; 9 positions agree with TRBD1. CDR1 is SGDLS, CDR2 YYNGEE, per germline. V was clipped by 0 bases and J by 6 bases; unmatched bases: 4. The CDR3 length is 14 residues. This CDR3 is CASSVEDRGLEQYF. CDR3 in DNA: TGTGCCAGCAGCGTAGAGGACAGGGGCCTCGAGCAGTACTTC.

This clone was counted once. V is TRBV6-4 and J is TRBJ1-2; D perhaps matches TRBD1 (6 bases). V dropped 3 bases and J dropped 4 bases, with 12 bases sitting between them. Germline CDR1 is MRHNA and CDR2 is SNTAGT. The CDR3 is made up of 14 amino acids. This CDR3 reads CASSERGGGYGYTF. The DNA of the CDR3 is TGTGCCAGCAGTGAAAGGGGGGGCGGCTATGGCTACACCTTC.